This T cell receptor beta chain was recovered during a study of beta chain features in type 1 diabetes (dated by TCRdb to 2017 to 2018). Context from the whole study: Mean age, gender distribution, total cell number and subset yield were not different between patients and healthy donors. Across all samples, roughly 110,000,000 sorted cells were examined, and cell number per subset correlated strongly with RNA yield. In the study, TCRB repertoires of sorted circulating CD4+ T cell subsets from recently diagnosed type 1 diabetes patients were compared with those of matched healthy donors. Regulatory and stem cell-like memory subsets were isolated from only 8 patients and 8 healthy donors, whereas naive and central memory subsets came from all 28 donors. The investigation overall reported the following: Only small numbers of individuals were included in the HLA sub-analyses, which left unresolved whether HLA type had any influence on TCRB rearrangement. At VDJ recombination sites, patients with type 1 diabetes made fewer insertions and deleted more nucleotides, a pattern implying thymic rearrangement abnormalities. Naive, central memory and regulatory TCRB repertoires appeared more similar among patients than among healthy donors. Sequencing cDNA rather than genomic DNA could over-represent highly expressing activated cells, although activation and CD3 levels did not differ between groups. Shorter templates might be favored by PCR, yet because patient and control samples were amplified and corrected together, any such skew would affect both groups equally. A moderate but significant shortening of TCRB CDR3 length was observed in type 1 diabetes patients in all four CD4+ subsets.

A single peripheral blood draw of approximately 0.11 L on average was collected from each donor into heparinised tubes. Using a panel that included CD45RO, CCR7, CD25, CD127, CD95 and CD27, naive, central memory, regulatory and stem cell-like memory CD4+ T cells were sorted on a BD FACSAria II. A purity above 95% was achieved for all sorted populations. PBMCs were isolated immediately by Lymphoprep density gradient centrifugation and stained directly without culture. To minimize batch effects, samples were stained and sorted in pairs, one healthy donor with one patient per experiment. The entire isolated RNA was reverse transcribed using the High Capacity cDNA Reverse Transcription Kit, and thus expressed TCRB transcripts were sequenced. Naive, central memory and regulatory T cell samples underwent deep immunoSEQ sequencing, averaging roughly 3.3 million total reads per sample. Sorted cells were lysed in RLT buffer and RNA was extracted with DNase-treated RNeasy Micro or Mini kits, depending on cell number. To prevent cross-contamination, every cell subset was processed on its own, while patient and healthy donor samples were processed together. Using the immunoSEQ multiplex PCR, TCRB sequences were amplified from cDNA into 87-bp fragments spanning the CDR3 region. Sequencing of the amplicons was done on the Illumina HiSeq platform. As for the original processing: PCR bias was corrected computationally using synthetic template baselines, and reads within Hamming distance 2 were collapsed, with unmergeable singletons discarded. Reads were aligned to IMGT to assign V, D and J genes, CDR3 length, and insertions or deletions at six rearrangement sites. Clonotype counts were normalized to sorted cell number within each subset before computing true diversity and Gini coefficients with the tcR R package. Repertoire sharing was quantified using the overlap coefficient calculated on TCRB nucleotide sequences. Out-of-frame TCRB sequences from naive cells were analyzed to stand in for the pre-selection repertoire. Drawn from immuneACCESS, this table holds only the in-frame rearrangements with V and J called that TCRdb kept. Clones are partly lost; checked studies trace under half to an unresolved V gene and leave the rest unexplained. D and trimming were read from the DNA, whereas the V and J calls and clone size are those reported in that table. The sample table records nearly 250,000 clones; about 71% of these occur just once. The ten top clones hold roughly 0.048% of the sample.

Of note for this clone: This clone's antigen is unknown. Base quality data are lacking; no much larger clone is found one base away.

CDR1 and CDR2, per the germline V gene, are MNHEY and SVGAGI. The CDR3 numbers 15 residues from cysteine through phenylalanine. This entry keeps only the CDR3 DNA: 45 bases, framed from base 1. V is shortened by 8 bases, J by 7 bases, and the region joining them spans 24 bases. Sample: naive CD4+ T cells from blood. This specimen's cell subset or site label, interpreted: true naive CD4+ T cells. The V and J segments used are TRBV6-5 and TRBJ2-7; the D gene is perhaps TRBD1, on 8 matching bases. The receptor comes from a man aged 30-40 years in good health. The bases read TGTGCCAGCTGGTGGGGGACAGGTCCGGGAGGTGAGCAGTACTTC. This encodes CASWWGTGPGGEQYF.